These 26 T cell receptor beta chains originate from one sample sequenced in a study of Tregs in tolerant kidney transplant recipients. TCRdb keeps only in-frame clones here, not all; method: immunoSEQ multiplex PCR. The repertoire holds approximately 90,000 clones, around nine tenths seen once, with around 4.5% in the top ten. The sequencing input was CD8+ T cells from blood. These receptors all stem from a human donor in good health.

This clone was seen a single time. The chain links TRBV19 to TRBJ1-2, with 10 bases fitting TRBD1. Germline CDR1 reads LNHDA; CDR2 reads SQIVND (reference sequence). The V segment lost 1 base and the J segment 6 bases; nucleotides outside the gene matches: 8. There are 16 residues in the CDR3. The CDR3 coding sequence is TGTGCCAGTAGTATAGGGGCGGGACAGGGGATAGATGGCTACACCTTC. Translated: CASSIGAGQGIDGYTF.

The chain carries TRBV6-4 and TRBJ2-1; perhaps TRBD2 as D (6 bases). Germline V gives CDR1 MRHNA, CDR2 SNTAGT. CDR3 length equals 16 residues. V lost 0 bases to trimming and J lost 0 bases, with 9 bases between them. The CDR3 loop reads CASSDSKTSSYNEQFF. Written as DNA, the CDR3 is TGTGCCAGCAGTGACTCGAAGACTAGCTCCTACAATGAGCAGTTCTTC.

CDR3 in amino acids: CASSSQGAGTEAFF. CDR3 nucleotide sequence: TGTGCCAGCAGTTCCCAGGGGGCAGGGACTGAAGCTTTCTTT. V and J are TRBV6-5 and TRBJ1-1; 8 positions agree with TRBD1. The germline V gene encodes CDR1 MNHEY and CDR2 SVGAGI. J gave up 5 bases and V 4 bases, and 6 bases lay outside the gene matches. The CDR3 totals 14 residues.

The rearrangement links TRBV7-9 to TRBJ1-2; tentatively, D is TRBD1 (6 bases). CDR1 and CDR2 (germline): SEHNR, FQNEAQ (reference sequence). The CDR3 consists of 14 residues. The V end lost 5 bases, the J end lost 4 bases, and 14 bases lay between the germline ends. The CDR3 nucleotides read TGTGCCAGCAGCCCAAACAGGGATTCCTATGGCTACACCTTC. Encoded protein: CASSPNRDSYGYTF.

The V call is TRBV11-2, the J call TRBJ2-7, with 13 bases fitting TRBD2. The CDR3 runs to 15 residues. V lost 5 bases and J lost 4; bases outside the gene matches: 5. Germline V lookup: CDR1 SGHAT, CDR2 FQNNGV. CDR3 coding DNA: TGTGCCAGCAGCCAGACTAGCGGGAGGAGGTACGAGCAGTACTTC. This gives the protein CASSQTSGRRYEQYF.

CDR3 bases: TGTGCCAGAACCCCCGCGGACTCCACGAACACTGAAGCTTTCTTT. This sequence encodes CARTPADSTNTEAFF. The chain combines TRBV19 with TRBJ1-1; D unclear. V dropped 9 bases and J dropped 1 base, with 18 bases sitting between them. Per germline, CDR1 LNHDA and CDR2 SQIVND (reference sequence). CDR3 length: 15 amino acids.

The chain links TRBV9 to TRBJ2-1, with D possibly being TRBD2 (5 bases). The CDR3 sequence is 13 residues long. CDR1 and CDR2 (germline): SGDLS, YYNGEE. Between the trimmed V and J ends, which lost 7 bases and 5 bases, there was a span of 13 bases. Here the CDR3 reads CASGEGKHNEQFF. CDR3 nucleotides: TGTGCCAGCGGAGAGGGAAAGCACAATGAGCAGTTCTTC.

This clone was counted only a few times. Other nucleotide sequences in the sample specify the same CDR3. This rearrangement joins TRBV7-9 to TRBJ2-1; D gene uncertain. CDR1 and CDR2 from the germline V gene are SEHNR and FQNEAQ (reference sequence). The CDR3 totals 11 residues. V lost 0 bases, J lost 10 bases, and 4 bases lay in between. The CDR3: CASSLAREQFF. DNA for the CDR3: TGTGCCAGCAGCTTAGCTCGGGAGCAGTTCTTC.

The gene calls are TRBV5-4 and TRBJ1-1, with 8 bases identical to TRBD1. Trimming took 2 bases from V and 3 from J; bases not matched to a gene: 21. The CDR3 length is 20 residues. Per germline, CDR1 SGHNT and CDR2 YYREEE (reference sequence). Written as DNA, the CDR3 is TGTGCCAGCAGCTTTGAAACGATCAGGGGGCCTTCCCCACCGGACACTGAAGCTTTCTTT. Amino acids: CASSFETIRGPSPPDTEAFF.

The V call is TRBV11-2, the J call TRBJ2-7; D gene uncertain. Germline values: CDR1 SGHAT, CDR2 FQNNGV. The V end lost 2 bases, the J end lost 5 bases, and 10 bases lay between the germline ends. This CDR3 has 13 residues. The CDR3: CASSLKVRDEQYF. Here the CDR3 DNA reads TGTGCCAGCAGCTTAAAAGTAAGGGACGAGCAGTACTTC.

The CDR3 DNA follows: TGTGCCAGTAGTATCGTAGGGGGGGCAGTTAGCAATGAGCAGTTCTTC. It yields the protein CASSIVGGAVSNEQFF. The chain carries TRBV19 and TRBJ2-1; D may be TRBD2 (7 bases). The germline V and J ends were trimmed by 3 bases and 6 bases, with 18 bases remaining between them. CDR1 is LNHDA, CDR2 SQIVND, per germline (reference sequence). The CDR3 runs 16 residues. Full variable domain (outside the CDR3, taken from reference TRBV19 and TRBJ2-1): DGGITQSPKYLFRKEGQNVTLSCEQNLNHDAMYWYRQDPGQGLRLIYYSQIVNDFQKGDIAEGYSVSREKKESFPLTVTSAQKNPTAFYLCASSIVGGAVSNEQFFGPGTRLTVL.

The CDR3 spells CASSYSTGLNYGYTF. The CDR3 nucleotides are TGTGCCAGCAGTTACTCGACAGGTCTTAACTATGGCTACACCTTC. The gene calls are TRBV6-5 and TRBJ1-2; D may be TRBD1 (6 bases). The CDR3 extends over 15 amino acids. CDR1 and CDR2 from the germline V gene are MNHEY and SVGAGI. Trimming stripped 0 bases from V and 1 base from J, with 9 bases between.

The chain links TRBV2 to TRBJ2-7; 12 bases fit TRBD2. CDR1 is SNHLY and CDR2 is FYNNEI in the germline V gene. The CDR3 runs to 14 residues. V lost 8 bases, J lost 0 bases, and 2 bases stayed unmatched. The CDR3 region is CASLAGGPSYEQYF. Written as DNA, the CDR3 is TGTGCCAGCCTAGCGGGGGGGCCCTCCTACGAGCAGTACTTC.

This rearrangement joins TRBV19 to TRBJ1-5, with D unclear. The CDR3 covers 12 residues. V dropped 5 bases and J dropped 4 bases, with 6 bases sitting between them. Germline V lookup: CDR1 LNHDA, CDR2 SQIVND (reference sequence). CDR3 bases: TGTGCCAGTAGTTCGGGGAATCAGCCCCAGCATTTT. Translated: CASSSGNQPQHF.

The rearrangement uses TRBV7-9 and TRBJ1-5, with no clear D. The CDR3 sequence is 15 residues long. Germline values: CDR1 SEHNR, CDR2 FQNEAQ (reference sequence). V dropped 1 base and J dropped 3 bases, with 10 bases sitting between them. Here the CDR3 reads CASSLETEDNQPQHF. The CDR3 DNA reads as TGTGCCAGCAGCTTAGAGACGGAAGACAATCAGCCCCAGCATTTT.

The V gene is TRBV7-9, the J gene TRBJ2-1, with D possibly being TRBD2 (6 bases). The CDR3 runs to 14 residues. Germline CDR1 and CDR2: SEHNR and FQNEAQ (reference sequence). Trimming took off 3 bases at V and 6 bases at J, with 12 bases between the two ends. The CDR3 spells CASSFGGTGNEQFF. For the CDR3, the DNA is TGTGCCAGCAGCTTTGGGGGGACCGGCAATGAGCAGTTCTTC. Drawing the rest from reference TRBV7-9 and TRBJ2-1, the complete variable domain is DTGVSQNPRHKITKRGQNVTFRCDPISEHNRLYWYRQTLGQGPEFLTYFQNEAQLEKSRLLSDRFSAERPKGSFSTLEIQRTEQGDSAMYLCASSFGGTGNEQFFGPGTRLTVL.

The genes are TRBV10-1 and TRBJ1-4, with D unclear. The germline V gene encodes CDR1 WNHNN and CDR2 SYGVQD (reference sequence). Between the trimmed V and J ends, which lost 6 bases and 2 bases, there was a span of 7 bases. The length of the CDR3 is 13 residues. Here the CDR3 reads CASSPGTNEKLFF. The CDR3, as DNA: TGCGCCAGCAGCCCGGGTACTAATGAAAAACTGTTTTTT.

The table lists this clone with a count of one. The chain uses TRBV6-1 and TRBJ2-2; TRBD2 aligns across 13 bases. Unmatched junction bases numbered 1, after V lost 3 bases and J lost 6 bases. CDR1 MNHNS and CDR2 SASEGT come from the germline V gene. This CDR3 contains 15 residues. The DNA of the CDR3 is TGTGCCAGCAGTGATACTAGCGGGGGGGCCGGGGAGCTGTTTTTT. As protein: CASSDTSGGAGELFF.

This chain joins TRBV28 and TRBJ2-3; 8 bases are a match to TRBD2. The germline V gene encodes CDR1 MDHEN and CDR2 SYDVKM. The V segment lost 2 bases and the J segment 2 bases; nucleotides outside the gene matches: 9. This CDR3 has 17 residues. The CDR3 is CASSLNVREGHTDTQYF. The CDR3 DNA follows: TGTGCCAGCAGTTTAAACGTCCGGGAGGGGCACACAGATACGCAGTATTTT.

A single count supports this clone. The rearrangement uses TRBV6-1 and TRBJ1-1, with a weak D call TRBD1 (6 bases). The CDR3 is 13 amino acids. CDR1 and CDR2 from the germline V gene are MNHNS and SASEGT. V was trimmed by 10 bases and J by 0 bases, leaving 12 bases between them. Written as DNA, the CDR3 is TGTGCCACTGGGGACATAGTGAACACTGAAGCTTTCTTT. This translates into CATGDIVNTEAFF.

The CDR3 DNA is TGCGCCAGCAGCCCCGCCGGCGTTAGACTGTTTTTT. Protein: CASSPAGVRLFF. V usage is TRBV4-1 and J usage is TRBJ1-4, with D unresolved. Trimming stripped 4 bases from V and 13 bases from J, with 13 bases between. The CDR3 sequence is 12 residues long. Germline V gene sequence: CDR1 MGHRA, CDR2 YSYEKL.

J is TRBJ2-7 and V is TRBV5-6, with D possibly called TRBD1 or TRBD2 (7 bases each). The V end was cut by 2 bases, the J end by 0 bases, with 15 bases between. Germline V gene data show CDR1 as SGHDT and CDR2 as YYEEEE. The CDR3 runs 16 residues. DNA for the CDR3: TGTGCCAGCAGCTTAGGGGGGGACAGTTCCTCCTACGAGCAGTACTTC. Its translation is CASSLGGDSSSYEQYF.

In DNA, the CDR3 is TGCGCCAGCAGTGATACTAACACCGGGGAGCTGTTTTTT. It yields the protein CASSDTNTGELFF. The rearrangement joins TRBV10-1 to TRBJ2-2; D gene ambiguous. CDR3 length equals 13 residues. The V end lost 3 bases, the J end lost 2 bases, and 4 bases lay between the germline ends. Germline V gene data show CDR1 as WNHNN and CDR2 as SYGVQD (reference sequence).

CDR3: CASSLSRTQMNTEAFF. The CDR3, as DNA: TGTGCCAGCAGCTTAAGCCGGACACAGATGAACACTGAAGCTTTCTTT. The rearrangement joins TRBV7-9 to TRBJ1-1; TRBD1 might be the D (5 bases). Trimming pared 2 bases from V and 0 bases from J, leaving 13 bases between. Germline CDR1 reads SEHNR; CDR2 reads FQNEAQ (reference sequence). The CDR3 runs 16 residues. The full variable domain, its missing parts supplied by reference TRBV7-9 and TRBJ1-1, is DTGVSQNPRHKITKRGQNVTFRCDPISEHNRLYWYRQTLGQGPEFLTYFQNEAQLEKSRLLSDRFSAERPKGSFSTLEIQRTEQGDSAMYLCASSLSRTQMNTEAFFGQGTRLTVV.

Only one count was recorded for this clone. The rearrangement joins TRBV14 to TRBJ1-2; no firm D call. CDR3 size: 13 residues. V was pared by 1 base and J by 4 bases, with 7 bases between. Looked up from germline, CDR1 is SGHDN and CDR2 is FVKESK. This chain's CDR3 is CASSQGHLYGYTF. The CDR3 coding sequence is TGTGCCAGCAGCCAAGGGCACCTCTATGGCTACACCTTC.

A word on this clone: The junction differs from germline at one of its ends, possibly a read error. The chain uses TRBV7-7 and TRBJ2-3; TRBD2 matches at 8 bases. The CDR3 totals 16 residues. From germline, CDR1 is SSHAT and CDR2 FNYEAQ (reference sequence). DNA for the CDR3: TGTGCTAGCAGCTTAGATCCCGGGGGGGCGACAGATACGCAGTATTTT. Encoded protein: CASSLDPGGATDTQYF.